This T cell receptor (beta chain) derives from a study of spatial heterogeneity in lung cancer (dated by TCRdb to 2018 to 2020). About the full investigation: Beta-chain transcripts were consistently detected in greater numbers than alpha-chain transcripts, which likely reflects a higher abundance of beta-chain transcripts. A strong correlation was found between TCR transcript counts in tumor regions and a T cell transcriptional module score from matched bulk RNA-seq. In the raw uncorrected reads, each unique combination of TCR and UMI appeared more than ten times on average. In non-small cell lung cancer, the study made a quantitative comparison of TCR alpha and beta repertoires among multiple tumor regions, matched nontumor lung and blood. TCR repertoire features were related to nonsynonymous mutation counts determined by whole-exome sequencing of tumor tissue. At surgery, 220 tumor regions, 64 matched nontumor lung samples and 45 to 60 PBMC samples were TCR-sequenced for both alpha and beta chains. Overall results and qualifications from the work: The number of expanded intratumoral alpha and beta TCRs correlated with the tumor nonsynonymous mutation count. TCR-seq coverage of tumor T cells was estimated at only around 7% for alpha chains and 13% to 15% for beta chains. Confirming at a functional level the hypothesis that regional TCRs recognize regional mutations was considered to require additional single-cell paired TCR alpha and beta sequencing. The count of ubiquitous expanded TCRs correlated with the count of ubiquitous nonsynonymous mutations, and the count of regional expanded TCRs correlated with the count of regional nonsynonymous mutations.

The receptor library was made with 5' RACE. Sequencing instrument: NextSeq 500. To allow correction of PCR and sequencing errors, the TCR library protocol tagged every TCR cDNA molecule with a unique molecular identifier. The original methods were these. TCR identification, UMI-based error correction and CDR3 extraction were performed with Decombinator tools. Expanded TCRs were defined as those above a frequency of 2 per 1,000, corresponding to the top 1% of the tumor frequency distribution. Expanded tumor TCRs were classed as regional if statistically deemed absent (corrected P<0.05) from at least one tumor region, otherwise ubiquitous. Renyi diversity was calculated using the R vegan package after each repertoire was subsampled 100 times to 5,000 TCRs. To build CDR3 similarity networks, amino acid triplet string-kernel similarity was used, and CDR3s were connected when their pairwise similarity was above 0.82. TCRdb reprocessed the public reads (quality trimming at Q25 with fastp, clone calling with MiXCR) and kept in-frame beta chains. Every entry covers one CDR3 protein and lists the most common genes and DNA from its rows. TCRdb's processing, not the authors', yielded these V and J calls. Recorded for this sample are 2,500 to 4,000 distinct CDR3 sequences; 8.5% to 10% of them occurred a single time. 37% of the sample is in the top ten clones.

This clonotype is judged medium-sized (0.01 to 0.1%). Its antigen is unknown. Base qualities are not provided; no much larger clone lies one nucleotide away. From V the trimming removes 0 bases and from J it removes 4 bases, while the gene matches leave 5 bases of the junction unaccounted for. The germline V gene (reference sequence) sets CDR1 to SGHKS and CDR2 to YYEKEE. The CDR3 goes from the cysteine to the phenylalanine over 15 residues. Left in the record is the CDR3 DNA by itself, 45 bases read in frame from the first base. Per the publication, the time point label means: sample taken at primary tumor resection. Donors were under 95 patients with early-stage, untreated non-small cell lung cancer from the lung TRACERx cohort. For TCR sequencing, whole RNA was extracted from tumor and nontumor lung tissue, or from cryopreserved PBMC samples, and no cell sorting was done. Patients were selected for TCR sequencing only if sufficient RNA was available from at least two tumor regions. Before being selected, tumor and adjacent nontumor lung specimens were reviewed by a lung pathologist.

The chain employs TRBV5-5 and TRBJ1-1, with TRBD1 identical over 8 junction bases. The TCR originated in a male donor with early-stage non-small cell lung cancer. The input for sequencing was lung tumor tissue, taken at surgery. The CDR3 has the sequence CASSLDTGGGTEAFF. The sequence in DNA is TGTGCCAGCAGCTTGGATACAGGGGGAGGCACTGAAGCTTTCTTT.